The 24 T cell receptor beta chains reported below all come from one sample, sequenced in a study of immune cell composition in non-small cell lung cancer. Clones were sequenced by immunoSEQ multiplex PCR, and TCRdb holds only the in-frame ones, with some missing. In the table there are approximately 3,400 clones, over 65% of which are singletons. The specimen was lung tumor tissue. These receptors all stem from a human donor with non-small cell lung cancer.

J is TRBJ1-5 and V is TRBV19; possibly TRBD1 for D (6 bases). V shed 5 bases and J shed 5 bases, with 16 bases lying between them. Germline assignment: CDR1 LNHDA and CDR2 SQIVND (reference sequence). The CDR3 has 15 residues. CDR3 sequence reads: CASSWVQQGYQPQHF. The CDR3 nucleotides read TGTGCCAGTAGTTGGGTTCAGCAGGGGTATCAGCCCCAGCATTTT. Supplemented by reference TRBV19 and TRBJ1-5, the full variable domain reads DGGITQSPKYLFRKEGQNVTLSCEQNLNHDAMYWYRQDPGQGLRLIYYSQIVNDFQKGDIAEGYSVSREKKESFPLTVTSAQKNPTAFYLCASSWVQQGYQPQHFGDGTRLSIL.

The V and J genes are TRBV7-2 and TRBJ1-1; TRBD1 is a possible D gene (6 bases). Germline V CDR1 and CDR2: SGHTA, FQGNSA. V dropped 2 bases and J dropped 8 bases, with 9 bases sitting between them. The CDR3 is made up of 12 amino acids. The CDR3 DNA sequence: TGTGCCAGCAGCTTAATAGGGACAGAAGCTTTCTTT. It encodes CASSLIGTEAFF.

The chain uses TRBV7-9 and TRBJ2-5; 12 nucleotides agree with TRBD2. V dropped 4 bases and J dropped 1; count of bases not matched to a gene: 4. Germline-derived CDR1 and CDR2 are SEHNR and FQNEAQ (reference sequence). CDR3 size: 16 residues. CDR3 nucleotide sequence: TGTGCCAGCAGCTCCGGACTAGCGGGGATCCAAGAGACCCAGTACTTC. Its protein is CASSSGLAGIQETQYF.

This sequence joins TRBV5-1 and TRBJ1-4; D is perhaps TRBD1 (5 bases). Per germline, CDR1 SGHRS and CDR2 YFSETQ. Trimming pared 4 bases from V and 4 bases from J, leaving 11 bases between. CDR3 length: 14 amino acids. This CDR3 reads CASSETARNEKLFF. The DNA for the CDR3 is TGCGCCAGCAGCGAGACAGCCCGTAATGAAAAACTGTTTTTT.

The chain combines TRBV11-2 with TRBJ1-4; maybe TRBD1 (6 bases). Germline CDR1 is SGHAT and CDR2 is FQNNGV. The CDR3 length is 14 residues. V was clipped by 1 base and J by 8 bases, with 11 bases between them. This CDR3 is CASSLGAGAEKLFF. DNA of the CDR3: TGTGCCAGCAGCTTAGGGGCAGGGGCAGAAAAACTGTTTTTT.

This clone came up a few times. The V call is TRBV6-5, the J call TRBJ1-1; D not resolved. The CDR3 totals 13 residues. Trimming shortened V by 4 bases and J by 2 bases, and 8 bases separated the two germline ends. The germline CDR1 and CDR2 sequences are MNHEY and SVGAGI. CDR3 nucleotides: TGTGCCAGCAGTTGGGGAGTAAACACTGAAGCTTTCTTT. It yields the protein CASSWGVNTEAFF.

This clone is judged large (0.1 to 1%). This rearrangement joins TRBV5-1 to TRBJ2-7, with 7 bases aligning to TRBD1. CDR1 is SGHRS and CDR2 is YFSETQ in the germline V gene. The junction had 4 bases not matched to a gene; V was cut back by 2 bases and J by 2 bases. The CDR3 loop spans 14 amino acids. The CDR3 protein is CASSLTGTAYEQYF. CDR3 bases: TGCGCCAGCAGCTTAACCGGGACAGCCTACGAGCAGTACTTC.

CDR3 coding DNA: TGTGCCAGTACTACTCGGGGGACAGGGGGCCCGAACACTGAAGCTTTCTTT. Its protein product is CASTTRGTGGPNTEAFF. This chain uses TRBV19 with TRBJ1-1, with TRBD1 identical over 12 bases. The V segment lost 7 bases and the J segment 1 base; nucleotides outside the gene matches: 10. The CDR3 has 17 residues. Per the germline V gene, CDR1 is LNHDA and CDR2 is SQIVND (reference sequence). Full variable domain (remainder filled in from reference TRBV19 and TRBJ1-1): DGGITQSPKYLFRKEGQNVTLSCEQNLNHDAMYWYRQDPGQGLRLIYYSQIVNDFQKGDIAEGYSVSREKKESFPLTVTSAQKNPTAFYLCASTTRGTGGPNTEAFFGQGTRLTVV.

V gene TRBV7-2 combines with J gene TRBJ2-3; possible D gene TRBD2, 7 bases. The CDR3 is 16 residues long. Trimming cost V 1 base and J 3 bases, with 14 bases left between them. Germline assignment: CDR1 SGHTA and CDR2 FQGNSA. CDR3: CASSLGGGGMTDTQYF. The CDR3 bases are TGTGCCAGCAGCTTAGGCGGGGGCGGGATGACAGATACGCAGTATTTT.

The genes are TRBV7-8 and TRBJ2-1, with 7 bases lining up with TRBD1. The CDR3 is 13 residues long. Per germline, CDR1 SGHVS and CDR2 FQNEAQ. The V segment lost 7 bases and the J segment 5 bases; nucleotides outside the gene matches: 5. Here the CDR3 DNA reads TGTGCCAGCATCATAGACAGGGACAATGAGCAGTTCTTC. It translates to CASIIDRDNEQFF.

The chain uses TRBV19 and TRBJ2-6; TRBD1 might be the D (6 bases). Looked up from germline, CDR1 is LNHDA and CDR2 is SQIVND (reference sequence). With 4 bases removed from V and 3 bases from J, the gap between germline ends came to 7 bases. CDR3 length: 14 residues. The CDR3 loop reads CASSTDSGANVLTF. The CDR3, as DNA: TGTGCCAGTAGTACGGACAGTGGGGCCAACGTCCTGACTTTC.

This clone has only one observation. V usage is TRBV15 and J usage is TRBJ2-3, with D unclear. Germline V CDR1 and CDR2: LNHNV, YYDKDF (reference sequence). This CDR3 is built from 12 residues. V was shortened by 0 bases and J by 7 bases, with 5 bases between the two germline ends. The CDR3 nucleotides read TGTGCCACCAGCAGAGATGGGCATACGCAGTATTTT. Translation gives CATSRDGHTQYF.

This CDR3 reads CASSLAATGVSPLHF. CDR3 bases: TGTGCCAGCAGCTTAGCCGCTACAGGGGTTTCACCCCTCCACTTT. The V gene is TRBV7-6, the J gene TRBJ1-6, with TRBD1 identical over 7 bases. V lost 0 bases and J lost 9; bases outside the gene matches: 5. The CDR3 runs to 15 residues. The germline CDR1 and CDR2 sequences are SGHVS and FNYEAQ.

The genes are TRBV6-5 and TRBJ2-7; 7 bases agree with TRBD1. V lost 6 bases, J lost 4 bases, and 6 bases stayed unmatched. The germline V gene encodes CDR1 MNHEY and CDR2 SVGAGI. The CDR3 sequence is 13 residues long. CDR3 bases: TGTGCCAGCAGATCCGGGACAGTTTACGAGCAGTACTTC. Translating it yields CASRSGTVYEQYF.

In this sample, this clone turned up a few times. The chain is built from TRBV29-1 and TRBJ1-2; D uncertain. V was clipped by 6 bases and J by 2 bases, with 10 bases between them. Germline V lookup: CDR1 SQVTM, CDR2 ANQGSEA. The CDR3 loop spans 12 amino acids. CDR3 sequence (DNA): TGCAGCGTCCCCTCGGGGAACTATGGCTACACCTTC. Encoded protein: CSVPSGNYGYTF.

The gene calls are TRBV4-1 and TRBJ1-5; 9 bases are shared with TRBD1. The V segment lost 1 base and the J segment 4 bases; nucleotides outside the gene matches: 2. Germline V gene lookup returns CDR1 MGHRA and CDR2 YSYEKL. CDR3 length: 15 amino acids. The CDR3 sequence is CASSQGTGDNQPQHF. The CDR3 region has the DNA TGCGCCAGCAGCCAAGGGACAGGGGATAATCAGCCCCAGCATTTT.

The chain employs TRBV6-6 and TRBJ2-1; D gene unclear. From germline, CDR1 is MNHNY and CDR2 SVGAGI (reference sequence). This CDR3 is built from 13 residues. Trimming removed 6 bases at V and 6 bases at J, with 12 bases between. This CDR3 reads CASSPIQSNEQFF. CDR3 DNA sequence: TGTGCCAGCAGCCCGATACAATCCAATGAGCAGTTCTTC.

This clone was recorded once. The rearrangement joins TRBV5-1 to TRBJ1-1; D gene unclear. Trimming took 3 bases from V and 1 from J, leaving 13 bases between them. Germline CDR1 and CDR2: SGHRS and YFSETQ. The CDR3 is made up of 15 amino acids. CDR3 in DNA: TGCGCCAGCAGCTGGAGTGGCTCTGGGAACACTGAAGCTTTCTTT. Translation: CASSWSGSGNTEAFF.

This clone was seen just once. The V and J genes are TRBV7-2 and TRBJ2-7, with 7 bases fitting TRBD1. Germline lookup yields CDR1 SGHTA and CDR2 FQGNSA. Unmatched junction bases numbered 4, after V lost 5 bases and J lost 0 bases. The CDR3 has 14 amino acids. The CDR3 nucleotides are TGTGCCAGCAGCCCGAGGACAGGCTCCTACGAGCAGTACTTC. This sequence encodes CASSPRTGSYEQYF.

The gene calls are TRBV6-6 and TRBJ1-5, with D possibly being TRBD1 (6 bases). Per germline, CDR1 MNHNY and CDR2 SVGAGI (reference sequence). Trimming removed 5 bases from V and 1 base from J, with 12 bases in between. The CDR3 runs 15 residues. CDR3 protein: CASSKQGASNQPQHF. CDR3 DNA: TGTGCCAGCAGTAAACAGGGAGCCAGCAATCAGCCCCAGCATTTT.

This sequence joins TRBV19 and TRBJ1-2; 7 bases line up with TRBD1. After removal of 4 bases from V and 1 base from J, the junction contained 3 bases not matched to a gene. This CDR3 contains 14 residues. In germline, CDR1 is LNHDA, CDR2 SQIVND (reference sequence). The CDR3 reads CASSTQGINYGYTF. CDR3 nucleotides: TGTGCCAGTAGTACACAGGGGATTAACTATGGCTACACCTTC.

This chain joins TRBV4-2 and TRBJ1-1; no clear D gene. CDR1 and CDR2 from the germline V gene are LGHNA and YNFKEQ. The CDR3 totals 14 residues. Trimming left V 0 bases short and J 6 bases short, with 11 bases between. The CDR3 nucleotides read TGTGCCAGCAGCCAAGAATTAGAGGGTTCTGAAGCTTTCTTT. Encoded protein: CASSQELEGSEAFF.

This chain joins TRBV10-3 and TRBJ1-2, with a weak D call TRBD1 (6 bases). Germline V gene data show CDR1 as ENHRY and CDR2 as SYGVKD. The V gene lost 11 bases and the J gene lost 0 bases, with 25 bases spanning the gap. The CDR3 has 17 residues. DNA of the CDR3: TGTGCCGTTACGGCCGCAGGGGACCTGCCTACTAACTATGGCTACACCTTC. Translated: CAVTAAGDLPTNYGYTF.

This rearrangement joins TRBV4-1 to TRBJ2-7, with a tentative D call TRBD1 (5 bases). This CDR3 has 15 residues. V dropped 0 bases and J dropped 1 base, with 10 bases sitting between them. Germline CDR1 MGHRA, CDR2 YSYEKL. Here the CDR3 reads CASSQEGAASYEQYF. In nucleotides, the CDR3 is TGCGCCAGCAGCCAAGAAGGGGCAGCGTCCTACGAGCAGTACTTC.